Below are 27 T cell receptor beta chains sequenced from a single sample in a study of T cell repertoires in cytomegalovirus infection. TCRdb ran MiXCR on the reads and lists one entry per CDR3 protein. The sample yields fewer than 400,000 distinct CDR3 sequences, around 18% seen once. Specimen: PBMCs. These receptors were collected from a human donor in good health (CMV status not recorded). Some clones in this sample may be carry-over from other donors' samples.

V usage is TRBV7-4 and J usage is TRBJ2-1, with 8 bases aligning to TRBD2. This CDR3 comprises 17 residues. J lost 3 bases, V lost 2 bases, and 9 bases had no gene match. Germline V gene lookup returns CDR1 SGHVT and CDR2 SQSDAQ. CDR3 bases: TGTGCCAGCAGCTTATCACCTCCGCGGGAGGTCTACAATGAGCAGTTCTTC. Protein: CASSLSPPREVYNEQFF.

There are a few counts of this clonotype. This chain joins TRBV29-1 and TRBJ1-5; D perhaps matches TRBD1 (6 bases). The CDR3 is 12 residues long. The V end lost 4 bases, the J end lost 7 bases, and 11 bases lay between the germline ends. Germline loops: CDR1 SQVTM, CDR2 ANQGSEA. The CDR3 loop reads CSVAGEGQPQHF. The CDR3 DNA reads TGCAGCGTTGCAGGGGAAGGGCAGCCCCAGCATTTT.

The chain employs TRBV5-6 and TRBJ1-6; no definite D call. This CDR3 has 17 residues. The V end lost 0 bases, the J end lost 1 base, and 11 bases lay between the germline ends. From germline, CDR1 is SGHDT and CDR2 YYEEEE. This CDR3 is CASSLGRKRSYNSPLHF. The CDR3 nucleotides are TGTGCCAGCAGCTTGGGAAGGAAGAGGTCCTATAATTCACCCCTCCACTTT.

This clonotype has ten or more counts. This chain links TRBV7-2 with TRBJ2-3; 10 nucleotides agree with TRBD2. The germline CDR1 and CDR2 sequences are SGHTA and FQGNSA. The V and J ends lost 5 bases and 6 bases, in that order; junction bases with no gene match: 5. The CDR3 sequence is 14 residues long. This chain's CDR3 is CASSQGTSADTQYF. The DNA for the CDR3 is TGTGCCAGCAGCCAGGGGACTAGCGCCGATACGCAGTATTTT.

V and J are TRBV20-1 and TRBJ2-3; 9 nucleotides match TRBD2. The CDR3 contains 16 residues. V shed 6 bases, J shed 7 bases, and the junction held 17 bases outside the gene matches. Germline assignment: CDR1 DFQATT and CDR2 SNEGSKA (reference sequence). The CDR3 DNA is TGCAGTGCCCCCCCCCCTCCGGGACTAGCCCCTTATACGCAGTATTTT. Protein product: CSAPPPPGLAPYTQYF.

Many counts were recorded for this clonotype. V is TRBV12-3 or TRBV12-4 and J is TRBJ2-3; D is perhaps TRBD2 (6 bases). This CDR3 contains 16 residues. The V end lost 7 bases, the J end lost 5 bases, and 22 bases lay between the germline ends. CDR3 nucleotides: TGTGCCAGCACCCCTCCGGGGCCGGGAGAGGTAGATACGCAGTATTTT. Translation: CASTPPGPGEVDTQYF.

This clonotype has more than one count but fewer than ten. The chain links TRBV7-6 to TRBJ2-7; D may be TRBD1 (6 bases). V was clipped by 1 base and J by 7 bases, with 14 bases between them. Germline CDR1 SGHVS, CDR2 FNYEAQ. This CDR3 is built from 14 residues. The CDR3 protein is CASSLGAGAGEQYF. The CDR3 DNA sequence: TGTGCCAGCAGCTTAGGGGCAGGGGCGGGTGAGCAGTACTTC.

This clonotype was counted only a few times. The rearrangement uses TRBV5-1 and TRBJ1-4; D unclear. The CDR3 length is 16 residues. Trimming took off 0 bases at V and 0 bases at J, with 9 bases between the two ends. CDR1 SGHRS and CDR2 YFSETQ come from the germline V gene. The CDR3 coding sequence is TGCGCCAGCAGCTTGGCCATGGTCGCAACTAATGAAAAACTGTTTTTT. Encoded protein: CASSLAMVATNEKLFF.

This clonotype was picked up a small number of times. The chain employs TRBV10-1 and TRBJ2-2, with D unclear. CDR1 and CDR2 from the germline V gene are WNHNN and SYGVQD (reference sequence). The CDR3 has 17 residues. V was trimmed by 6 bases and J by 2 bases, leaving 19 bases between them. The CDR3 is CASRQRPVLLNTGELFF. CDR3 in DNA: TGCGCCAGCAGGCAACGTCCCGTATTATTAAACACCGGGGAGCTGTTTTTT.

The genes are TRBV7-2 and TRBJ2-1; D could derive from TRBD1 or TRBD2 (6 bases each). The ends were cut back, 2 bases at V and 0 bases at J, with 8 bases in the middle. The V gene's germline CDR1 is SGHTA and CDR2 FQGNSA. This CDR3 has 15 residues. CDR3 in amino acids: CASSLRGASYNEQFF. DNA for the CDR3: TGTGCCAGCAGCTTAAGGGGGGCCTCCTACAATGAGCAGTTCTTC.

The chain combines TRBV2 with TRBJ1-4; 7 bases fit TRBD1. Per germline, CDR1 SNHLY and CDR2 FYNNEI. The CDR3 contains 13 residues. Unmatched junction bases numbered 5, after V lost 8 bases and J lost 5 bases. The CDR3 reads CASVTGTNEKLFF. Written as DNA, the CDR3 is TGTGCCAGCGTGACAGGGACCAATGAAAAACTGTTTTTT.

The rearrangement uses TRBV20-1 and TRBJ2-5; possible D gene TRBD1, 6 bases. This CDR3 is 16 amino acids long. Per germline, CDR1 DFQATT and CDR2 SNEGSKA (reference sequence). The ends were cut back, 0 bases at V and 1 base at J, with 15 bases in the middle. The CDR3 nucleotides are TGCAGTGCTAGAGATCGGTGGCGACAGGTCCAAGAGACCCAGTACTTC. It yields the protein CSARDRWRQVQETQYF.

This clonotype was seen a handful of times. The chain joins TRBV10-3 to TRBJ2-7; 13 bases are shared with TRBD2. Germline CDR1 is ENHRY and CDR2 is SYGVKD. The CDR3 consists of 14 residues. V shed 5 bases, J shed 6 bases, and the junction held 4 bases outside the gene matches. The CDR3 DNA is TGTGCCATCAGTCCTCGGACTAGCGGGAGCGAGCAGTACTTC. This codes for CAISPRTSGSEQYF.

In nucleotides, the CDR3 is TGCAGTGCTAGACAGGGGAATGAAAAACTGTTTTTT. Translation gives CSARQGNEKLFF. V is TRBV20-1 and J is TRBJ1-4, with a tentative D call TRBD1 (6 bases). The V end lost 2 bases, the J end lost 5 bases, and 6 bases lay between the germline ends. The CDR3 length is 12 residues. Germline CDR1 and CDR2: DFQATT and SNEGSKA (reference sequence).

The chain's CDR3 is CSASGSADTQYF. The CDR3 DNA is TGCAGTGCTAGCGGGAGCGCAGATACGCAGTATTTT. The chain links TRBV20-1 to TRBJ2-3, with D perhaps TRBD2 (6 bases). The V and J ends lost 3 bases and 4 bases respectively, with 8 bases between them. This CDR3 has 12 residues. Germline CDR1 DFQATT, CDR2 SNEGSKA (reference sequence).

This clonotype has more than one count but fewer than ten. The chain is built from TRBV14 and TRBJ2-3, with unresolved D. The V end lost 4 bases, the J end lost 6 bases, and 11 bases lay between the germline ends. CDR1 and CDR2 from the germline V gene are SGHDN and FVKESK. This CDR3 spans 13 amino acids. This CDR3 reads CASSPETTDTQYF. The CDR3 DNA follows: TGTGCCAGCAGCCCCGAAACTACCGATACGCAGTATTTT. Based on the CDR3 plus reference TRBV14 and TRBJ2-3, the full variable domain is EAGVTQFPSHSVIEKGQTVTLRCDPISGHDNLYWYRRVMGKEIKFLLHFVKESKQDESGMPNNRFLAERTGGTYSTLKVQPAELEDSGVYFCASSPETTDTQYFGPGTRLTVL.

In its sample, this clonotype was seen many times. This chain uses TRBV7-8 with TRBJ1-5, with D possibly being TRBD1 (6 bases). V lost 5 bases to trimming and J lost 3 bases, with 14 bases between them. Germline-derived CDR1 and CDR2 are SGHVS and FQNEAQ. CDR3 size: 15 residues. CDR3 DNA: TGTGCCAGCAGCAATCACAGGGATCTCAATCAGCCCCAGCATTTT. Translation: CASSNHRDLNQPQHF.

The V and J genes are TRBV28 and TRBJ1-1, with D possibly being TRBD1 (5 bases). The CDR3 runs to 12 residues. Trimming pared 6 bases from V and 3 bases from J, leaving 8 bases between. The germline V gene has CDR1 MDHEN and CDR2 SYDVKM. The CDR3 DNA reads TGTGCCAGCAGGGAGGGGTACACTGAAGCTTTCTTT. It is translated as CASREGYTEAFF. Based on the CDR3 plus reference TRBV28 and TRBJ1-1, the full variable domain is DVKVTQSSRYLVKRTGEKVFLECVQDMDHENMFWYRQDPGLGLRLIYFSYDVKMKEKGDIPEGYSVSREKKERFSLILESASTNQTSMYLCASREGYTEAFFGQGTRLTVV.

This clonotype has ten or more counts. The CDR3 DNA reads as TGTGCCAGCAGCTTAAGGTCCCCTCGCATAATGTCGGATACGCAGTATTTT. Protein sequence: CASSLRSPRIMSDTQYF. The chain uses TRBV7-2 and TRBJ2-3, with D unresolved. The CDR3 spans 17 residues. Between the trimmed V and J ends, which lost 2 bases and 6 bases, there was a span of 21 bases. The V gene's germline CDR1 is SGHTA and CDR2 FQGNSA.

The chain recombines TRBV5-4 with TRBJ1-2; the D gene is possibly TRBD1 (6 bases). CDR3 size: 18 residues. With 4 bases removed from V and 3 bases from J, the gap between germline ends came to 25 bases. Germline V gives CDR1 SGHNT, CDR2 YYREEE (reference sequence). The CDR3 spells CASSGGTSSFLGDYGYTF. CDR3 DNA: TGTGCCAGCAGCGGGGGGACATCTTCTTTTCTGGGAGACTATGGCTACACCTTC.

J is TRBJ1-4 and V is TRBV5-6; 8 nucleotides agree with TRBD1. Germline loops: CDR1 SGHDT, CDR2 YYEEEE. With 4 bases clipped from V and 1 base from J, the junction kept 6 bases outside the gene matches. CDR3 size: 16 residues. The CDR3 coding sequence is TGTGCCAGCAGCGAGACAGGGGTATTAACTAATGAAAAACTGTTTTTT. Its protein product is CASSETGVLTNEKLFF.

The chain joins TRBV20-1 to TRBJ2-7, with 11 bases matching TRBD2. This CDR3 comprises 15 residues. CDR1 DFQATT and CDR2 SNEGSKA come from the germline V gene (reference sequence). Trimming at V came to 3 bases and at J to 4 bases, leaving 8 bases not matched to a gene. This CDR3 reads CSASAGTSGYYEQYF. As DNA, the CDR3 is TGCAGTGCTAGCGCCGGGACTAGCGGTTATTACGAGCAGTACTTC.

The rearrangement links TRBV4-3 to TRBJ2-4; 7 nucleotides agree with TRBD2. V lost 2 bases, J lost 14 bases, and 9 bases stayed unmatched. This CDR3 has 13 amino acids. Germline CDR1 reads LGHNA; CDR2 reads YSLEER. The CDR3 sequence is CASSQSPAGREYF. The CDR3 DNA follows: TGCGCCAGCAGCCAATCCCCCGCTGGGAGGGAGTACTTC.

This rearrangement joins TRBV5-5 to TRBJ1-1, with TRBD1 identical over 7 bases. Germline trimming cut 2 bases from V and 4 bases from J; bases unmatched to any gene: 8. The CDR3 has 15 residues. CDR1 is SGHKS, CDR2 YYEKEE, per germline (reference sequence). The CDR3 loop reads CASSFLQGYGTEAFF. The DNA of the CDR3 is TGTGCCAGCAGCTTCTTACAGGGGTATGGCACTGAAGCTTTCTTT.

CDR3 sequence: CASSIDLRGTEAFF. CDR3 nucleotides: TGTGCCAGTAGTATTGACCTACGGGGCACTGAAGCTTTCTTT. V gene TRBV19 combines with J gene TRBJ1-1; no reliable D call. The V end lost 3 bases, the J end lost 4 bases, and 12 bases lay between the germline ends. The CDR3 covers 14 residues. Germline V CDR1 and CDR2: LNHDA, SQIVND (reference sequence).

This clonotype was seen repeatedly, ten times or more. The chain joins TRBV7-8 to TRBJ1-1; D possibly corresponds to TRBD1 (5 bases). From germline, CDR1 is SGHVS and CDR2 FQNEAQ. This CDR3 comprises 13 residues. V dropped 1 base and J dropped 7 bases, with 10 bases sitting between them. The chain's CDR3 is CASSLVRAVEAFF. The CDR3 DNA reads TGTGCCAGCAGCTTAGTCAGGGCGGTTGAAGCTTTCTTT. The variable domain in full, with the rest retrieved from reference TRBV7-8 and TRBJ1-1, is GAGVSQSPRYKVAKRGQDVALRCDPISGHVSLFWYQQALGQGPEFLTYFQNEAQLDKSGLPSDRFFAERPEGSVSTLKIQRTQQEDSAVYLCASSLVRAVEAFFGQGTRLTVV.

The rearrangement links TRBV7-2 to TRBJ2-1; TRBD1 matches 7 bases. The germline V gene has CDR1 SGHTA and CDR2 FQGNSA. V was pared by 1 base and J by 6 bases, with 9 bases of the junction left unmatched. CDR3 size: 16 residues. CDR3 coding DNA: TGTGCCAGCAGCTTAGTGGTGGGGGCAGGGGGCAATGAGCAGTTCTTC. This sequence encodes CASSLVVGAGGNEQFF.